This T cell receptor beta chain was captured by sequencing in a study of blood T cell repertoires in COVID-19. Study in general: Resolution of symptoms, clearance, or two negative PCRs was present in recovered Cohort 3 donors.

Libraries were prepared by immunoSEQ multiplex PCR; TCRdb keeps only in-frame clonotypes and omits some of them. The top ten clones hold under 30% of a sample with about 190,000 clones, approximately 90% of them seen once. Participant ages covered roughly 18 to 90 years across 25 or so US areas. This CDR3 has 14 residues. Germline V gene sequence: CDR1 SGHRS, CDR2 YFSETQ. V shed 0 bases and J shed 0 bases, with 6 bases lying between them. Material: PBMCs or T cells enriched from blood (not recorded which). The V call is TRBV5-1, the J call TRBJ1-1, with D unclear. The TCR originated in a woman aged 35 to 49 in a cohort exposed to, infected with or recovered from COVID-19 (not recorded which). The CDR3 reads CASSLVSMNTEAFF. The CDR3, as DNA: TGCGCCAGCAGCTTGGTGAGCATGAACACTGAAGCTTTCTTT.